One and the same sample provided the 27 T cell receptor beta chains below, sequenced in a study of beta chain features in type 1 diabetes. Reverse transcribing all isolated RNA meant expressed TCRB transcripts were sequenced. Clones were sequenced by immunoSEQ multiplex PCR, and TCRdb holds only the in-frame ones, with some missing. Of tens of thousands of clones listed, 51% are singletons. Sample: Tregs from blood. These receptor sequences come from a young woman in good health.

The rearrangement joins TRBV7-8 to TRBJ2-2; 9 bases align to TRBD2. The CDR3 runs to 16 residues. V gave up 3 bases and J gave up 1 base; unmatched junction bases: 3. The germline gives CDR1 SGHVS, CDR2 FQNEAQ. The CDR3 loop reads CASSLLAGENTGELFF. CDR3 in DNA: TGTGCCAGCAGCTTGTTAGCGGGAGAGAACACCGGGGAGCTGTTTTTT.

The CDR3 DNA follows: TGTGCCAGCAATCCAGGGGGCTCCTATAATTCACCCCTCCACTTT. Protein product: CASNPGGSYNSPLHF. The chain combines TRBV28 with TRBJ1-6, with 7 bases lining up with TRBD1. Germline V gene lookup returns CDR1 MDHEN and CDR2 SYDVKM. Trimming removed 7 bases from V and 0 bases from J; junction bases left unmatched: 3. The CDR3 extends over 15 amino acids.

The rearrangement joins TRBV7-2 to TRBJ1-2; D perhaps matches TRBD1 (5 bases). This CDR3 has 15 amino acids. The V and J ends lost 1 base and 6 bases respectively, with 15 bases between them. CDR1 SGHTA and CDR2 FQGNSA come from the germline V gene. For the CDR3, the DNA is TGTGCCAGCAGCTTAGTTTCCCCAGGGAGGAATGGCTACACCTTC. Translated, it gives CASSLVSPGRNGYTF.

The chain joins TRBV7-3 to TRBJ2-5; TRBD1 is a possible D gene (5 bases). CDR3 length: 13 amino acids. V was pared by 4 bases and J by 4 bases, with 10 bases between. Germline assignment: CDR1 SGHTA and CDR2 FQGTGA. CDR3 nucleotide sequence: TGTGCCAGCAGCTACAGGCGCGGAGAGACCCAGTACTTC. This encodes CASSYRRGETQYF.

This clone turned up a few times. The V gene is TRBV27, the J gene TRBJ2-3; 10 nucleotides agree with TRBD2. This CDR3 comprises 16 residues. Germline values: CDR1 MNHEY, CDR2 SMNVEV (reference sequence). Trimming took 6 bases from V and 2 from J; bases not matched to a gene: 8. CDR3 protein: CASRPSSGRDTDTQYF. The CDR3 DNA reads TGTGCCAGCAGACCCTCTAGCGGGAGAGACACAGATACGCAGTATTTT.

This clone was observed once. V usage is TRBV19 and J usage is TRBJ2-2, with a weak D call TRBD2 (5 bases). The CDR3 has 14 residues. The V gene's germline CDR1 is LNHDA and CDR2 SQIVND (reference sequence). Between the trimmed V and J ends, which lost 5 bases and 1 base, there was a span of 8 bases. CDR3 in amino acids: CASSGRGNTGELFF. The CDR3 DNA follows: TGTGCCAGTAGTGGACGGGGGAACACCGGGGAGCTGTTTTTT.

CDR3 region: CASRAGPDPDEQFF. CDR3 sequence (DNA): TGTGCCAGCAGGGCGGGCCCCGACCCGGATGAGCAGTTCTTC. J is TRBJ2-1 and V is TRBV7-3; a possible D gene is TRBD2 (5 bases). The CDR3 is 14 amino acids. CDR1 is SGHTA and CDR2 is FQGTGA in the germline V gene. Trimming shortened V by 6 bases and J by 8 bases, and 17 bases separated the two germline ends.

This CDR3 is CASSLAPGNTEAFF. For the CDR3, the DNA is TGTGCCAGCAGCTTAGCCCCAGGGAACACTGAAGCTTTCTTT. The chain joins TRBV11-2 to TRBJ1-1; D is ambiguous. The CDR3 consists of 14 residues. Germline V lookup: CDR1 SGHAT, CDR2 FQNNGV. Trimming cost V 1 base and J 1 base, with 7 bases left between them.

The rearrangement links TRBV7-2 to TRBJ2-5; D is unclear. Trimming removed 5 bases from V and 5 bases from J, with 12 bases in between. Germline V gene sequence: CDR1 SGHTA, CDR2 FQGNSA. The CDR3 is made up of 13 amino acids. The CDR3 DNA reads TGTGCCAGCAGCGTCATGGCCAGTGAGACCCAGTACTTC. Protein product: CASSVMASETQYF.

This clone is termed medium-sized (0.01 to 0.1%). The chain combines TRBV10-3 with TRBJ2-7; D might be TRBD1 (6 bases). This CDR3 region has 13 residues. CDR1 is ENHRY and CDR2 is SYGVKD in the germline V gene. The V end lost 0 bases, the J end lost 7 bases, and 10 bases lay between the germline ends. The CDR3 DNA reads TGTGCCATCAGTGAGTCACAGGGATGGGAGCAGTACTTC. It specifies CAISESQGWEQYF.

The CDR3 sequence is CASTQYRNGNTEAFF. CDR3 coding DNA: TGTGCCAGCACCCAATACAGGAATGGGAACACTGAAGCTTTCTTT. The genes are TRBV28 and TRBJ1-1; D might be TRBD1 (5 bases). The germline V and J ends were trimmed by 7 bases and 1 base, with 16 bases remaining between them. The germline gives CDR1 MDHEN, CDR2 SYDVKM. The CDR3 contains 15 residues.

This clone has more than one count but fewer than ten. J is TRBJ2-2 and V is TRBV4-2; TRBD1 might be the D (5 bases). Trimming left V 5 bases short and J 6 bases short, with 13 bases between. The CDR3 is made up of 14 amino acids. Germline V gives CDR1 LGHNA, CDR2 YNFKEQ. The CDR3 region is CASSLVGVPGELFF. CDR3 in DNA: TGTGCCAGCAGCTTGGTAGGGGTACCCGGGGAGCTGTTTTTT.

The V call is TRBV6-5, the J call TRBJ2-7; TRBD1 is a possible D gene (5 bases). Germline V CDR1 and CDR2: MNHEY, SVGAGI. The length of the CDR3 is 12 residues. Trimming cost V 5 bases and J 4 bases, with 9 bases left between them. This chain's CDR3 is CASSADRYEQYF. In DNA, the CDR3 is TGTGCCAGCAGTGCCGACAGATACGAGCAGTACTTC.

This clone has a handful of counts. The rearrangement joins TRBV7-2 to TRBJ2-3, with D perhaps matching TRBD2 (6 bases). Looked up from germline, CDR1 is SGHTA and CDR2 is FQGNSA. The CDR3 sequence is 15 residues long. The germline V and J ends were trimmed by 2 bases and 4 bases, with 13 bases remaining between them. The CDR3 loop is CASSLFGSAADTQYF. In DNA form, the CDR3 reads TGTGCCAGCAGCTTATTCGGGAGTGCCGCAGATACGCAGTATTTT.

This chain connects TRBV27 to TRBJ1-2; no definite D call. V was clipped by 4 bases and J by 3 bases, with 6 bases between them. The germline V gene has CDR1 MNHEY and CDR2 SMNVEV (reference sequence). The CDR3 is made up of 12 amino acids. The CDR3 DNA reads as TGTGCCAGCAGTTCCGGGGACTATGGCTACACCTTC. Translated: CASSSGDYGYTF.

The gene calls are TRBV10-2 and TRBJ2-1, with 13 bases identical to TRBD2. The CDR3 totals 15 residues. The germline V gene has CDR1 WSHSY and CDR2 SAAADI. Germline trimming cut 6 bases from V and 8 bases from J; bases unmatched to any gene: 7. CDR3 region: CASSAGTSGNDEQFF. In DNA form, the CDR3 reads TGCGCCAGCAGCGCGGGGACTAGCGGGAACGATGAGCAGTTCTTC.

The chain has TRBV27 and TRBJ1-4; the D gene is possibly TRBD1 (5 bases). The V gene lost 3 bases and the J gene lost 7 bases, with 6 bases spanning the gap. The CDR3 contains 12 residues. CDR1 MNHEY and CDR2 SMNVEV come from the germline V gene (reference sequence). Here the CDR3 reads CASSFTGEKLFF. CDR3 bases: TGTGCCAGCAGTTTCACAGGTGAAAAACTGTTTTTT.

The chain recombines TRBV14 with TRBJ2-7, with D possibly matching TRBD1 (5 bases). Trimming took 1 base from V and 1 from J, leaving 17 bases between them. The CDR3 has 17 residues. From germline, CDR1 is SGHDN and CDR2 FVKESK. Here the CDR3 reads CASSQARGSTWSYEQYF. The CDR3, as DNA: TGTGCCAGCAGCCAAGCTAGGGGTAGCACCTGGTCCTACGAGCAGTACTTC.

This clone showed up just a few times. In DNA form, the CDR3 reads TGTGCCAGCAGCTCGCTGGCTAGCGGGAGTTCAAATGAGCAGTTCTTC. Translating gives CASSSLASGSSNEQFF. The chain recombines TRBV28 with TRBJ2-1, with 10 bases fitting TRBD2. The CDR3 is 16 amino acids. With 6 bases clipped from V and 7 bases from J, the junction kept 12 bases outside the gene matches. Per the germline V gene, CDR1 is MDHEN and CDR2 is SYDVKM.

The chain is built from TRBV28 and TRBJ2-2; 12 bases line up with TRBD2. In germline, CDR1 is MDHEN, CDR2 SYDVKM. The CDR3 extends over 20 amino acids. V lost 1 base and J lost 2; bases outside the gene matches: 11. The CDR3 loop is CASSLSRRASGRDNTGELFF. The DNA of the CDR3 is TGTGCCAGCAGTTTATCGAGGCGGGCTAGCGGGAGGGATAACACCGGGGAGCTGTTTTTT.

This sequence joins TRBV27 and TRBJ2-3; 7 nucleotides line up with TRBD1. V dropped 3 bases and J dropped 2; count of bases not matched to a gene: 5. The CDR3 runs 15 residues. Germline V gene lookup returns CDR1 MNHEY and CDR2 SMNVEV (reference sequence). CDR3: CASSFSGQFTDTQYF. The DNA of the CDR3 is TGTGCCAGCAGTTTTTCGGGACAGTTCACAGATACGCAGTATTTT.

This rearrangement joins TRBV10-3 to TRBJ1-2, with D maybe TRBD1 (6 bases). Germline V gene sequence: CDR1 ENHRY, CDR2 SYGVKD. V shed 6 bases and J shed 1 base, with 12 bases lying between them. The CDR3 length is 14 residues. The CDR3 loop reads CAISQGTGNYGYTF. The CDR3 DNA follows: TGTGCCATCAGCCAGGGGACGGGTAACTATGGCTACACCTTC.

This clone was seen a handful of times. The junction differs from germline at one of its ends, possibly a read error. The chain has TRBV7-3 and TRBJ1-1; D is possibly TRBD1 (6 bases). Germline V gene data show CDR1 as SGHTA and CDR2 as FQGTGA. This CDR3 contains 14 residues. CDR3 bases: TGTGCCAGCAGCTTAGCAGGGGCGAACGCTGAAGCTTTCTTT. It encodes CASSLAGANAEAFF.

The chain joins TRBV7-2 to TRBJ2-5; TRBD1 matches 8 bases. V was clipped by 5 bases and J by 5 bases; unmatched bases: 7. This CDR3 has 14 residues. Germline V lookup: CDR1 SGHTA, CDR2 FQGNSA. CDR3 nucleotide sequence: TGTGCCAGCAGCGTGGACAGGGCGTGGGAGACCCAGTACTTC. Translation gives CASSVDRAWETQYF.

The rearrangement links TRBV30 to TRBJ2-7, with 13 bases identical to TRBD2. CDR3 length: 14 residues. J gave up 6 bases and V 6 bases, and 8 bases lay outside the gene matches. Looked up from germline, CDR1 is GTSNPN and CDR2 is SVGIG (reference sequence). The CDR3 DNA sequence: TGTGCCTGCTCGGGACTAGCGGGAAATTTCGAGCAGTACTTC. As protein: CACSGLAGNFEQYF.

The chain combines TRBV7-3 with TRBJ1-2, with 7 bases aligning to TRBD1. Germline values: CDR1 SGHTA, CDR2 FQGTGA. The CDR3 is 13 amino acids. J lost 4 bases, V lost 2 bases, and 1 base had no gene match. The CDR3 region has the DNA TGTGCCAGCAGCTTAGCAGGGGGCTATGGCTACACCTTC. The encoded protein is CASSLAGGYGYTF.

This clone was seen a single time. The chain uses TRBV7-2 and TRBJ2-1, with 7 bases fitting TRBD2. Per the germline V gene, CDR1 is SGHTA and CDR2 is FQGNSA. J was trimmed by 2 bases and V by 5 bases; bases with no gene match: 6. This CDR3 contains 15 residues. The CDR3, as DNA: TGTGCCAGCAGCCCCACTAGCGCGACCTACAATGAGCAGTTCTTC. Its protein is CASSPTSATYNEQFF.